This paragraph covers one TCR beta chain sequence. The target antigen is unknown. Profiling relied on immunoSEQ multiplex PCR, and the TCRdb table lists in-frame clones only, not all of them. The sample has roughly 150,000 clones, about nine tenths seen once; the top ten hold roughly 13%. Time point defined: blood 2 weeks post-SBRT. The treatment: 15 Gy SBRT to primary tumor, nephrectomy 4 weeks later. The data originate from a study of radiation and T cells in renal cell carcinoma. About the study: Nephrectomy followed 15 Gy stereotactic body radiation by 4 weeks. Study-level results: Top tumor clonotypes rose in blood 2 weeks post-radiation, then contracted. Baseline intratumoral clonotype presence is unknown without pretreatment biopsies.

The germline V gene has CDR1 SGHRS and CDR2 YFSETQ. The CDR3 has 16 amino acids. The ends were cut back, 4 bases at V and 4 bases at J, with 20 bases in the middle. The sequence came from a woman aged 50 to 65 with renal cell carcinoma. The rearrangement joins TRBV5-1 to TRBJ1-1, with D perhaps matching TRBD1 (6 bases). This specimen was blood, taken from a patient whose treatment included radiotherapy and nephrectomy. The CDR3 protein is CASSLIPGTRSTEAFF. In nucleotides, the CDR3 is TGCGCCAGCAGCCTAATTCCCGGGACAAGGAGCACTGAAGCTTTCTTT.